Below, 13 T cell receptor beta chains from the same sample are listed, as sequenced in a study of graft-versus-host responses after intestinal transplantation. Their antigens remain unidentified. The data were produced by immunoSEQ multiplex PCR, yet TCRdb's version contains in-frame clones alone and is incomplete. The sample carries some 62,000 clones, roughly nine tenths recorded once. The specimen was unstimulated CD8+ T cells sorted from spleen or lymph node cells, collected before transplant. Source of these receptors: a human donor who was the organ donor for an intestinal transplant.

The rearrangement links TRBV6-5 to TRBJ2-5; unclear D gene. The CDR3 extends over 15 amino acids. With 0 bases removed from V and 5 bases from J, the gap between germline ends came to 13 bases. CDR1 and CDR2 (germline): MNHEY, SVGAGI. This CDR3 is CASSYSLPFGETQYF. The CDR3 DNA reads TGTGCCAGCAGTTACTCTCTTCCCTTCGGGGAGACCCAGTACTTC.

The chain links TRBV9 to TRBJ2-7; TRBD2 matches 7 bases. CDR1 and CDR2 from the germline V gene are SGDLS and YYNGEE. The length of the CDR3 is 12 residues. V lost 3 bases to trimming and J lost 4 bases; unmatched junction nucleotides: 1. The CDR3 nucleotides read TGTGCCAGCAGCGCTAGCGGATACGAGCAGTACTTC. Residues: CASSASGYEQYF.

The genes are TRBV19 and TRBJ2-7, with 10 bases aligning to TRBD2. Germline V lookup: CDR1 LNHDA, CDR2 SQIVND (reference sequence). This CDR3 has 14 residues. V was pared by 10 bases and J by 3 bases, with 9 bases of the junction left unmatched. CDR3 sequence: CATRPRTSGYEQYF. Here the CDR3 DNA reads TGTGCCACACGGCCCAGGACTAGCGGCTACGAGCAGTACTTC.

The chain recombines TRBV6-5 with TRBJ2-7; 7 nucleotides line up with TRBD2. J was trimmed by 6 bases and V by 8 bases; bases with no gene match: 10. Germline values: CDR1 MNHEY, CDR2 SVGAGI. CDR3 length equals 13 residues. This CDR3 reads CASGLYTGGEQYF. The CDR3, as DNA: TGTGCCAGCGGACTATATACGGGGGGCGAGCAGTACTTC.

A word on this clone: A read error may account for a junction end that differs from germline. The CDR3 spells CQSVGPDNEQFF. For the CDR3, the DNA is TGCCAGTCGGTGGGCCCTGACAATGAGCAGTTCTTC. The chain carries TRBV19 and TRBJ2-1; D is unclear. The germline gives CDR1 LNHDA, CDR2 SQIVND (reference sequence). The CDR3 is made up of 12 amino acids.

This clone was counted once. The chain uses TRBV7-6 and TRBJ1-1; D unresolved. The length of the CDR3 is 14 residues. V was pared by 3 bases and J by 2 bases, with 10 bases between. The germline V gene has CDR1 SGHVS and CDR2 FNYEAQ. For the CDR3, the DNA is TGTGCCAGCAGCTTCTCTGTCTCCAACACTGAAGCTTTCTTT. Translated: CASSFSVSNTEAFF.

The sample holds a few counts of this clone. The rearrangement uses TRBV6-5 and TRBJ1-1, with 9 bases that match TRBD1. From germline, CDR1 is MNHEY and CDR2 SVGAGI. The length of the CDR3 is 15 residues. The junction had 18 bases not matched to a gene; V was cut back by 8 bases and J by 11 bases. The CDR3 protein is CASDSLFNRGLGAFF. DNA of the CDR3: TGTGCCAGCGACTCACTCTTTAACAGGGGGCTCGGGGCTTTCTTT.

This clone occurred a few times. The V gene is TRBV30, the J gene TRBJ1-1; maybe TRBD1 (6 bases). V was pared by 2 bases and J by 1 base, with 11 bases between. CDR3 size: 14 residues. CDR1 GTSNPN and CDR2 SVGIG come from the germline V gene (reference sequence). CDR3 in DNA: TGTGCCTGGAGTACAGGGATCGGGAACACTGAAGCTTTCTTT. Its protein is CAWSTGIGNTEAFF.

This clone occurred a few times. The rearrangement joins TRBV4-1 to TRBJ1-2; D is undetermined. V lost 4 bases and J lost 5, with 17 bases in between. The CDR3 contains 15 residues. Germline CDR1 and CDR2: MGHRA and YSYEKL. The CDR3 loop is CASSPGPTRRYGYTF. The CDR3 DNA sequence: TGCGCCAGCAGCCCGGGCCCCACCCGGAGGTATGGCTACACCTTC.

The chain employs TRBV7-9 and TRBJ2-1; a possible D gene is TRBD2 (6 bases). V was pared by 3 bases and J by 5 bases, with 17 bases between. The CDR3 length is 16 residues. Germline CDR1 and CDR2: SEHNR and FQNEAQ (reference sequence). The CDR3 here is CASSFDTGAWDNEQFF. The CDR3 DNA reads as TGTGCCAGCAGCTTTGATACGGGAGCTTGGGACAATGAGCAGTTCTTC.

This clone occurred a few times. Its ends do not fully match the called genes, so a read error is possible. The gene calls are TRBV6-4 and TRBJ2-3, with D maybe TRBD2 (6 bases). The CDR3 runs to 14 residues. Germline V lookup: CDR1 MRHNA, CDR2 SNTAGT. CDR3 sequence (DNA): TGTGCCAGCAGTGTTGCGGGAAGCACAGATACGCGGTATTTT. This gives the protein CASSVAGSTDTRYF.

The rearrangement uses TRBV9 and TRBJ1-5; 7 nucleotides align to TRBD1. Per germline, CDR1 SGDLS and CDR2 YYNGEE. This CDR3 has 15 amino acids. V shed 0 bases and J 3 bases; nucleotides not matched to a gene: 3. CDR3 DNA: TGTGCCAGCAGCGTAGGGGGACAGAACAATCAGCCCCAGCATTTT. Its protein is CASSVGGQNNQPQHF.

V gene TRBV7-9 combines with J gene TRBJ1-2, with 11 positions matching TRBD1. The CDR3 has 17 residues. The trim removed 4 bases at V and 3 bases at J, leaving 10 bases unmatched. Germline loops: CDR1 SEHNR, CDR2 FQNEAQ (reference sequence). Here the CDR3 reads CASSSTPGQGDDYGYTF. CDR3 bases: TGTGCCAGCAGCTCAACTCCGGGACAGGGGGACGACTATGGCTACACCTTC.